Sequencing of this TCR beta chain was carried out in a study of T cell responses to AZD1222 COVID-19 vaccine. Regarding the study as a whole: It should be noted that donors were predominantly white British and more often female, and clonal diversity was possibly underestimated. Regions left unmutated in variants are reportedly the target of nearly half of spike-specific TCRs. Two AZD1222 administrations were followed by greater Spike-specific TCR breadth and depth.

In regard to this clone: Its matching antigen is unknown.

Germline lookup yields CDR1 SGHRS and CDR2 YFSETQ. CDR3 length equals 15 residues. Trimming cost V 3 bases and J 4 bases, with 14 bases left between them. Sequenced by immunoSEQ multiplex PCR; TCRdb stores in-frame clones only, minus some. The table has about 75,000 clones, roughly 87% seen once; the top ten hold roughly 18%. The J gene is TRBJ2-1, the V gene TRBV5-1; tentative D call: TRBD1 (6 bases). The starting material was peripheral blood, obtained 28 days after the second AZD1222 dose. This TCR was sampled from an adult who received the AZD1222 COVID-19 vaccine. CDR3 region: CASSSDRVKYNEQFF. CDR3 DNA sequence: TGCGCCAGCAGCTCGGACAGAGTAAAATACAATGAGCAGTTCTTC.